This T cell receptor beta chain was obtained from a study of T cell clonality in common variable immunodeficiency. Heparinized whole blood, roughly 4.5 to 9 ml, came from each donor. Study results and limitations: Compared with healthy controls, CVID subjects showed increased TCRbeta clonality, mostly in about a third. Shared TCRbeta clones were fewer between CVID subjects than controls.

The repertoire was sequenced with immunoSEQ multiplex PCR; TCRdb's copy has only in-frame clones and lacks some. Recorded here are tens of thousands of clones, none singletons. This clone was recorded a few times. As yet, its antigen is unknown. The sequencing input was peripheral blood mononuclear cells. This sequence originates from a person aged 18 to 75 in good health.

The CDR3 protein is CASSEQEYDYTF. CDR3 DNA, as far as it was read: TGTGCCAGCAGTGAACAGGAATACGAC. The gene calls are TRBV6-1 and TRBJ1-2; the D is unclear. Sequencing ends 3 residues short of the CDR3 end; the germline J gene provides the rest. The CDR3 has 12 amino acids. Germline V gene lookup returns CDR1 MNHNS and CDR2 SASEGT.